This T cell receptor beta chain was recorded in a study of naive and memory T cell subsets. This clonotype was seen many times. Adult healthy volunteers gave 2.5 ml peripheral blood for whole-blood RNA. A UMI-containing oligonucleotide was joined by 3' ligation to the TCR cDNA template. For blood and skin samples, reverse transcription used TCR alpha and beta constant primers. The SP2 primer and nested alpha and beta constant region primers amplified ligated cDNA in four rounds. TCRdb independently ran MiXCR on the 5' RACE reads; one entry per CDR3 protein. Seen here are about 22,000 distinct CDR3 sequences, around 4.2% observed once, and the top ten hold about 7.8%. The clonotype comes from a male donor in good health.

CDR3 DNA: TGTGCCAGTAGTATCGGTAGCGGGAGAAACAATGAGCAGTTCTTC. Protein: CASSIGSGRNNEQFF. The gene calls are TRBV19 and TRBJ2-1, with TRBD2 matching 9 bases. The CDR3 sequence is 15 residues long. Germline V gene data show CDR1 as LNHDA and CDR2 as SQIVND (reference sequence). V shed 3 bases and J 5 bases; nucleotides not matched to a gene: 5.